A single sample is the source of the 27 T cell receptor beta chains below, sequenced in a study of blood T cell repertoires in COVID-19. Clones were sequenced by immunoSEQ multiplex PCR, and TCRdb holds only the in-frame ones, with some missing. The sample gives roughly 200,000 clones, roughly nine tenths of which show up once; about a tenth is in the top ten. The sample was peripheral blood. The receptors come from a woman between 45 and 65 years old with COVID-19, enrolled during active disease.

The chain joins TRBV6-1 to TRBJ2-7; 8 bases match TRBD1. V lost 3 bases and J lost 4; bases outside the gene matches: 8. The CDR3 is made up of 15 amino acids. The germline CDR1 and CDR2 sequences are MNHNS and SASEGT. The CDR3 sequence is CASSEKLTGGYEQYV. CDR3 DNA: TGTGCCAGCAGTGAGAAGCTTACAGGGGGATACGAGCAGTACGTC.

The chain combines TRBV5-6 with TRBJ2-7; no firm D call. V dropped 0 bases and J dropped 7 bases, with 14 bases sitting between them. CDR1 and CDR2 from the germline V gene are SGHDT and YYEEEE. The CDR3 sequence is 14 residues long. In DNA, the CDR3 is TGTGCCAGCAGCTTGGACAAAGGCGGTTGGGAGCAGTACTTC. Protein sequence: CASSLDKGGWEQYF.

The chain recombines TRBV6-5 with TRBJ2-3, with TRBD2 matching over 8 bases. V was clipped by 10 bases and J by 2 bases; unmatched bases: 5. The germline CDR1 and CDR2 sequences are MNHEY and SVGAGI. The CDR3 is 13 residues long. The CDR3 bases are TGTGCCACCACTAGCGGACACACAGATACGCAGTATTTT. Its protein is CATTSGHTDTQYF.

The rearrangement uses TRBV21-1 and TRBJ1-1; TRBD1 reflects the table's D call only, with no check against the DNA. TRBV21-1 is a known pseudogene. CDR3 size: 17 residues. For the CDR3, the DNA is TGTGCCCTTGAGTGCGGAGACCAAAAGTGGGACAGTGGTGAAGCTTTCTTT. This translates into CALECGDQKWDSGEAFF.

The chain links TRBV7-8 to TRBJ1-1; weak D call: TRBD1 (6 bases). CDR1 and CDR2 (germline): SGHVS, FQNEAQ. The CDR3 length is 12 residues. V was trimmed by 5 bases and J by 10 bases, leaving 14 bases between them. Written as DNA, the CDR3 is TGTGCCAGCAGCCCTTCAGGGGTAGCAGCTTTCTTT. Residues: CASSPSGVAAFF.

The rearrangement links TRBV5-4 to TRBJ2-5; weak D call: TRBD2 (7 bases). CDR1 and CDR2 (germline): SGHNT, YYREEE (reference sequence). This CDR3 has 17 residues. Trimming shortened V by 3 bases and J by 8 bases, and 26 bases separated the two germline ends. CDR3 nucleotide sequence: TGTGCCAGCAGCTCGGGGGGCTGGGGGGTCCTCCAAGGAACCCAGTACTTC. Translating it yields CASSSGGWGVLQGTQYF.

The rearrangement joins TRBV6-5 to TRBJ2-5; D unresolved. V lost 5 bases and J 2 bases, leaving 12 bases between the germline ends. Germline CDR1 reads MNHEY; CDR2 reads SVGAGI. This CDR3 contains 14 residues. CDR3 sequence: CASSRWASQETQYF. As DNA, the CDR3 is TGTGCCAGCAGTCGCTGGGCAAGTCAAGAGACCCAGTACTTC.

The sample holds one count of this clone. CDR3 amino acids: CASRLERTSPSYEQYF. The CDR3 nucleotides are TGTGCAAGTCGCTTAGAACGGACTTCCCCCTCCTACGAGCAGTACTTC. This chain connects TRBV12-2 to TRBJ2-7; the table calls TRBD2, which could not be checked here. TRBV12-2 is classified as a pseudogene. The CDR3 length is 16 residues.

The chain has TRBV19 and TRBJ2-4, with 8 bases identical to TRBD1. The CDR3 consists of 13 residues. The J segment lost 6 bases and the V segment lost 5 bases, leaving 3 bases of the junction unmatched. CDR1 is LNHDA, CDR2 SQIVND, per germline (reference sequence). DNA of the CDR3: TGTGCCAGTAGTTCCGGACAGGGAAACATTCAGTACTTC. Translation gives CASSSGQGNIQYF.

The chain is built from TRBV5-4 and TRBJ2-1, with 10 bases matching TRBD2. This CDR3 is 14 amino acids long. Germline assignment: CDR1 SGHNT and CDR2 YYREEE (reference sequence). Trimming took 6 bases from V and 5 from J; bases not matched to a gene: 5. CDR3 nucleotides: TGTGCCAGCAACAAGCGGGGGGGGAACAATGAGCAGTTCTTC. Protein sequence: CASNKRGGNNEQFF.

The chain is built from TRBV9 and TRBJ1-4, with 10 bases that match TRBD1. The CDR3 contains 16 residues. The germline gives CDR1 SGDLS, CDR2 YYNGEE. V shed 0 bases, J shed 8 bases, and the junction held 7 bases outside the gene matches. The CDR3 spells CASSVGPGTGDEKLFF. In nucleotides, the CDR3 is TGTGCCAGCAGCGTAGGACCCGGGACAGGGGACGAAAAACTGTTTTTT.

V is TRBV6-6 and J is TRBJ1-4; the D is unclear. The CDR3 is 15 residues long. In germline, CDR1 is MNHNY, CDR2 SVGAGI (reference sequence). The V gene lost 2 bases and the J gene lost 8 bases, with 15 bases spanning the gap. The CDR3 protein is CASSYGISGGEKLFF. CDR3 DNA: TGTGCCAGCAGTTACGGTATCTCCGGAGGGGAAAAACTGTTTTTT.

This clone has a single count. The chain has TRBV5-4 and TRBJ2-3; 7 positions match TRBD1. The length of the CDR3 is 15 residues. V dropped 3 bases and J dropped 8; count of bases not matched to a gene: 12. Germline values: CDR1 SGHNT, CDR2 YYREEE (reference sequence). The CDR3 DNA is TGTGCCAGCAGCTCCCCCGGGACCCCAGGGGGTACGCAGTATTTT. It encodes CASSSPGTPGGTQYF.

This clone was counted only a few times. This chain links TRBV30 with TRBJ1-1; TRBD1 is a possible D gene (5 bases). The ends were cut back, 8 bases at V and 6 bases at J, with 22 bases in the middle. CDR3 length equals 14 residues. Germline V CDR1 and CDR2: GTSNPN, SVGIG (reference sequence). The CDR3 here is CALAVGGGWAEAFF. The CDR3 region has the DNA TGTGCCCTAGCCGTGGGGGGTGGATGGGCTGAAGCTTTCTTT.

The chain links TRBV20-1 to TRBJ1-1; D gene uncertain. V lost 3 bases and J lost 6, with 11 bases in between. The CDR3 is 12 amino acids. Germline V gene data show CDR1 as DFQATT and CDR2 as SNEGSKA (reference sequence). DNA of the CDR3: TGCAGTGCTAGTTTGGCCCGGGCTGAAGCTTTCTTT. This sequence encodes CSASLARAEAFF.

CDR3 in DNA: TGTGCCAGCAGTTACTCGATAGAGTCCTACGAGCAGTACTTC. Translating gives CASSYSIESYEQYF. The rearrangement uses TRBV6-5 and TRBJ2-7; D gene ambiguous. The CDR3 is 14 amino acids. Germline V gene data show CDR1 as MNHEY and CDR2 as SVGAGI. The germline V and J ends were trimmed by 0 bases and 1 base, with 7 bases remaining between them.

This chain links TRBV28 with TRBJ1-5; D perhaps matches TRBD1 (5 bases). Deletions cut 6 bases from V and 0 bases from J, with 18 bases between. Germline V CDR1 and CDR2: MDHEN, SYDVKM. This CDR3 spans 17 amino acids. The CDR3 DNA sequence: TGTGCCAGCAGCCCGCGGACAACTCTTCGTAGCAATCAGCCCCAGCATTTT. Residues: CASSPRTTLRSNQPQHF.

V usage is TRBV19 and J usage is TRBJ2-2; D gene unclear. The ends were cut back, 8 bases at V and 6 bases at J, with 10 bases in the middle. Germline V gene sequence: CDR1 LNHDA, CDR2 SQIVND (reference sequence). This CDR3 is built from 12 residues. The CDR3 DNA is TGTGCCAGTGCGCCAGGATCCGGGGAGCTGTTTTTT. Residues: CASAPGSGELFF.

This clone was recorded once. This chain links TRBV2 with TRBJ1-2; D might be TRBD1 (5 bases). The germline V gene has CDR1 SNHLY and CDR2 FYNNEI. The CDR3 loop spans 15 amino acids. Between the trimmed V and J ends, which lost 7 bases and 5 bases, there was a span of 20 bases. The CDR3 reads CASMPRETEPYGYTF. CDR3 DNA sequence: TGTGCCAGCATGCCCAGGGAAACCGAACCTTATGGCTACACCTTC.

With regard to this clone: The same CDR3 also results from other DNA sequences found in this sample. This chain joins TRBV12-3 or TRBV12-4 and TRBJ1-5; no clear D. The CDR3 spans 13 residues. V lost 2 bases to trimming and J lost 6 bases, with 8 bases between them. The CDR3: CASSLPPGQPQHF. The CDR3 coding sequence is TGTGCCAGCAGTTTACCCCCCGGTCAGCCCCAGCATTTT.

This clone has just one count. The rearrangement uses TRBV6-5 and TRBJ1-2; D gene unclear. Germline V gene data show CDR1 as MNHEY and CDR2 as SVGAGI. V lost 7 bases to trimming and J lost 1 base, with 16 bases between them. The CDR3 is made up of 15 amino acids. The CDR3 region is CASKSPGRCNYGYTF. CDR3 in DNA: TGTGCCAGCAAGTCCCCGGGGAGGTGTAACTATGGCTACACCTTC.

The gene calls are TRBV6-4 and TRBJ2-3; 8 bases align to TRBD1. This CDR3 has 16 residues. The germline gives CDR1 MRHNA, CDR2 SNTAGT. The V gene end was trimmed by 3 bases and the J gene end by 1 base; junction bases not matched to a gene: 6. CDR3 nucleotides: TGTGCCAGCAGTGAAGACAGGGGTGGTCGCACAGATACGCAGTATTTT. It codes for CASSEDRGGRTDTQYF.

This chain connects TRBV30 to TRBJ1-2; 7 bases are shared with TRBD1. CDR1 and CDR2 (germline): GTSNPN, SVGIG (reference sequence). The CDR3 totals 14 residues. V was pared by 0 bases and J by 8 bases, with 9 bases of the junction left unmatched. The CDR3 loop reads CAWSVQGFRKGYTF. DNA of the CDR3: TGTGCCTGGAGTGTACAGGGGTTTCGTAAAGGCTACACCTTC.

Concerning this clone: The DNA is left out, because the CDR3 cannot be placed on it with certainty; the CDR3 is given as TCRdb lists it. V gene TRBV7-9 combines with J gene TRBJ2-7; the table names TRBD1, a call not compared with the DNA. Per germline, CDR1 SEHNR and CDR2 FQNEAQ (reference sequence). The CDR3 is 18 amino acids in total, end residues counted. The CDR3 protein is CASSSSLGVGQGAPSRYF.

This clone appeared once. In DNA, the CDR3 is TGTGCCAGCAGTGAAGGACAGGGGATCTATGGCTACACCTTC. The encoded protein is CASSEGQGIYGYTF. V is TRBV6-1 and J is TRBJ1-2; 8 bases map to TRBD1. Looked up from germline, CDR1 is MNHNS and CDR2 is SASEGT. The CDR3 sequence is 14 residues long. With 1 base clipped from V and 4 bases from J, the junction kept 2 bases outside the gene matches.

CDR3 bases: TGTGCCAGCAGGCGAGGACAGGCGAACACTGAAGCTTTCTTT. Amino acids: CASRRGQANTEAFF. The chain carries TRBV6-5 and TRBJ1-1; 7 nucleotides align to TRBD1. CDR3 length equals 14 residues. Germline-derived CDR1 and CDR2 are MNHEY and SVGAGI. V lost 6 bases to trimming and J lost 1 base; unmatched junction nucleotides: 5.

The rearrangement joins TRBV12-3 or TRBV12-4 to TRBJ1-6; no reliable D call. This CDR3 is built from 11 residues. Trimming took off 4 bases at V and 14 bases at J, with 9 bases between the two ends. The CDR3: CASSSYQTLHF. The CDR3 DNA reads TGTGCCAGCAGTTCCTACCAAACCCTCCACTTT.